This T cell receptor beta chain was identified during a study of blood T cell repertoires in COVID-19. The wider study: COVID-19 samples collected from the United States, Italy and Spain covered acute and convalescent phases. The cDNA or gDNA used as material had been derived from T cells, B-cell-depleted T cells, or PBMCs.

The CDR3 loop spans 13 amino acids. V lost 1 base to trimming and J lost 10 bases, with 9 bases between them. CDR1 is SGDLS, CDR2 YYNGEE, per germline. Original methodology: Estimation of nucleated cell counts was performed using reference gene primer amplification. The protocol was immunoSEQ multiplex PCR, while the TCRdb copy is restricted to in-frame clones and leaves out a portion. V, J and clone size derive from that table, while D and trimming were established from the DNA sequence. The repertoire has some 220,000 clones, approximately 84% of them found once; the top ten carry 3% to 3.5%. The sample comprised peripheral blood. This chain connects TRBV9 to TRBJ1-6, with unresolved D. The source of this sequence is a woman in her 30s who had recovered from COVID-19. The CDR3 DNA is TGTGCCAGCAGCGTAACTGCCGGGTCACCCCTCCACTTT. It translates to CASSVTAGSPLHF.